The 7 T cell receptor beta chains listed next were all sequenced from one sample in a study of blood T cell repertoires in COVID-19. Profiling relied on immunoSEQ multiplex PCR, and the TCRdb table lists in-frame clones only, not all of them. The sample yields 140,000 to 150,000 clones, approximately 83% seen once. Sequenced sample: peripheral blood. Receptors were obtained from a woman in her sixties with COVID-19, enrolled during active disease.

The CDR3 region has the DNA TGTGCCAGCAGGAGCTCCTATAATTCACCCCTCCACTTT. Translated: CASRSSYNSPLHF. The V call is TRBV12-3 or TRBV12-4, the J call TRBJ1-6; D uncertain. Trimming cost V 6 bases and J 0 bases, with 3 bases left between them. This CDR3 contains 13 residues.

The chain recombines TRBV9 with TRBJ2-3; the match to TRBD2 covers 9 bases. J gave up 0 bases and V 4 bases, and 6 bases lay outside the gene matches. The CDR3 sequence is 16 residues long. CDR1 is SGDLS and CDR2 is YYNGEE in the germline V gene. CDR3 sequence (DNA): TGTGCCAGCAGCAGTCCTAGCGGGATAAGCACAGATACGCAGTATTTT. Translated, it gives CASSSPSGISTDTQYF. The whole variable domain, remainder taken from reference TRBV9 and TRBJ2-3, is DSGVTQTPKHLITATGQRVTLRCSPRSGDLSVYWYQQSLDQGLQFLIQYYNGEERAKGNILERFSAQQFPDLHSELNLSSLELGDSALYFCASSSPSGISTDTQYFGPGTRLTVL.

This clone showed up just a few times. The rearrangement links TRBV2 to TRBJ2-3; the D is unclear. With 4 bases removed from V and 0 bases from J, the gap between germline ends came to 8 bases. This CDR3 is 14 amino acids long. Germline V lookup: CDR1 SNHLY, CDR2 FYNNEI. CDR3 in amino acids: CASSGALSTDTQYF. Written as DNA, the CDR3 is TGTGCCAGCAGTGGGGCGTTAAGCACAGATACGCAGTATTTT.

The V gene is TRBV30, the J gene TRBJ2-6; maybe TRBD2 (6 bases). V lost 6 bases, J lost 0 bases, and 15 bases lay in between. Germline V gene data show CDR1 as GTSNPN and CDR2 as SVGIG (reference sequence). This CDR3 spans 16 amino acids. The CDR3 DNA is TGTGCCTGCTACGGGAGCAGCTTCTCTGGGGCCAACGTCCTGACTTTC. Translated, it gives CACYGSSFSGANVLTF.

This clone has just one count. J is TRBJ2-6 and V is TRBV14; no clear D gene. This CDR3 has 16 amino acids. V was pared by 1 base and J by 2 bases, with 9 bases between. CDR1 SGHDN and CDR2 FVKESK come from the germline V gene. In nucleotides, the CDR3 is TGTGCCAGCAGCCAAGCCCAGTTGGCTGGGGCCAACGTCCTGACTTTC. It specifies CASSQAQLAGANVLTF.

The V gene is TRBV6-5, the J gene TRBJ1-2, with D maybe TRBD1 (5 bases). Trimming pared 0 bases from V and 3 bases from J, leaving 11 bases between. CDR1 is MNHEY and CDR2 is SVGAGI in the germline V gene. The CDR3 has 15 amino acids. The CDR3 loop reads CASSYSIRVDYGYTF. The DNA for the CDR3 is TGTGCCAGCAGTTACTCGATCAGGGTTGACTATGGCTACACCTTC.

This chain links TRBV19 with TRBJ1-5; TRBD1 matches 8 bases. With V trimmed by 10 bases and J by 3 bases, 14 bases remained unmatched. From germline, CDR1 is LNHDA and CDR2 SQIVND (reference sequence). The CDR3 runs 16 residues. The CDR3 here is CATPWVTGADNQPQHF. CDR3 nucleotides: TGTGCCACCCCTTGGGTGACAGGGGCTGACAATCAGCCCCAGCATTTT.